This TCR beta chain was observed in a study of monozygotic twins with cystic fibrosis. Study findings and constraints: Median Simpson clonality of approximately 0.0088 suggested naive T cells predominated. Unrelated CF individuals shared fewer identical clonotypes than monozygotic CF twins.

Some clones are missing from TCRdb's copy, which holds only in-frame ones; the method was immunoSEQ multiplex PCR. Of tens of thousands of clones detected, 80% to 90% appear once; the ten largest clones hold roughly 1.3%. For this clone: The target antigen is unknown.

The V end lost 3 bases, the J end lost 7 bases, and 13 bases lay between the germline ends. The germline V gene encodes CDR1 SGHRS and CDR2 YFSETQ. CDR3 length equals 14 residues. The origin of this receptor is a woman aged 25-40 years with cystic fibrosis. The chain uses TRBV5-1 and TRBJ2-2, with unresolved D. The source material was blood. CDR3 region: CASSSRTVSGELFF. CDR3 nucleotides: TGCGCCAGCAGCTCGCGCACCGTAAGCGGGGAGCTGTTTTTT.